These T cell receptor beta chains were read from a single sample in a study of PD-L1 blockade in urothelial cancer. Libraries were prepared by immunoSEQ multiplex PCR; TCRdb keeps only in-frame clonotypes and omits some of them. This sample has about 100,000 clones, with around 93% found just once. The sequencing here drew on PBMCs, taken around atezolizumab (anti-PD-L1) treatment. The source is a woman aged 80 or over with urothelial cancer. Each CDR3 is given with its conserved first and last residue. D genes are given only for firm matches. Size is stated for part of the rows, as once, few or many counts, or as a class when the clone is expanded.

.	TRBV16	TRBJ1-5	.	TGTGCCAGCAGCCAATTCGGGTTTAGCAATCAGCCCCAGCATTTT	CASSQFGFSNQPQHF
.	TRBV6-6	TRBJ1-2	.	TGTGCCAGCAGTTACCTCGCCCGGGGAAATCAGGATGGCTACACCTTC	CASSYLARGNQDGYTF
.	TRBV5-4	TRBJ2-7	TRBD1	TGTGCCAGCAGCTTGGGGGGGACAGGGGGCTACGAGCAGTACTTC	CASSLGGTGGYEQYF
.	TRBV9	TRBJ2-5	.	TGTGCCAGCAAGGGAGGCCTAGGCGAGACCCAGTACTTC	CASKGGLGETQYF
.	TRBV5-1	TRBJ1-1	TRBD1	TGCGCCAGTTCGGGACAGTTGAACACTGAAGCTTTCTTT	CASSGQLNTEAFF
.	TRBV28	TRBJ2-7	TRBD2	TGTGCCAGCAGGACTAGCGGGATGGGCGAGCAGTACTTC	CASRTSGMGEQYF
.	TRBV6-6	TRBJ1-5	.	TGTGCCAGCAGTTATATCCAACAGGGTTCCCAGCATTTT	CASSYIQQGSQHF
.	TRBV11-2	TRBJ1-1	.	TGTGCCAGCAGCCTTGGTTTACGGGCTGAAGCTTTCTTT	CASSLGLRAEAFF
few	TRBV7-2	TRBJ2-7	TRBD2	TGTGCCAGCAGCTCGCCCACTAGCGGGGTAGCCTACGAGCAGTACTTC	CASSSPTSGVAYEQYF
.	TRBV5-8	TRBJ2-5	.	TGTGCCAGCATCCTACGCGGTGAGACCCAGTACTTC	CASILRGETQYF
once	TRBV30	TRBJ2-1	TRBD2	TGTGCCTGGAGTTATCGTGGGAGGGCCTCCTACAATGAGCAGTTCTTC	CAWSYRGRASYNEQFF
.	TRBV6-1	TRBJ2-1	TRBD2	TGTGCCAGCAAATTTGGTAGCGGGTATAACAATGAGCAGTTCTTC	CASKFGSGYNNEQFF
.	TRBV11-2	TRBJ2-2	.	TGTGCCAGCAGCTACATAGGGACAGGGGAGCTGTTTTTT	CASSYIGTGELFF
.	TRBV5-5	TRBJ1-1	TRBD1	TGTGCCAGCAATACACAGGGGGTGCTGAACACTGAAGCTTTCTTT	CASNTQGVLNTEAFF
.	TRBV29-1	TRBJ2-7	.	TGCAGCGTTGAGGCGGGGATCTACGAGCAGTACTTC	CSVEAGIYEQYF
.	TRBV9	TRBJ1-2	TRBD1	TGTGCCAGCAGCGTAGGGCAGGGGGCGCGTGGCTACACCTTC	CASSVGQGARGYTF
.	TRBV25-1	TRBJ2-7	.	TGTGCCAGCAGTAAGGGGCCCTCCTACGAGCAGTACTTC	CASSKGPSYEQYF
.	TRBV9	TRBJ2-5	.	TGTGCCAGCAGCCGGAGAGGCCAAGAGACCCAGTACTTC	CASSRRGQETQYF
once	TRBV20-1	TRBJ1-2	.	TGCAGTGCTAGCCCAGGATATGGCTACACCTTC	CSASPGYGYTF
.	TRBV4-1	TRBJ2-7	TRBD2	TGCGCCAGCAGCCTCCGAACTAGCGGGAGTTGGTACGAGCAGTACTTC	CASSLRTSGSWYEQYF
once	TRBV18	TRBJ2-1	.	TGTGCCAGCTCACGGAGGGGGGGTGAGCAGTTCTTC	CASSRRGGEQFF
.	TRBV10-1	TRBJ2-2	.	TGCGCCAGCAGGCAGGGGGGCACCGGGGAGCTGTTTTTT	CASRQGGTGELFF